Each of the 17 T cell receptor beta chains below was sequenced from the same sample in a study of T cell responses to AZD1222 COVID-19 vaccine. Profiled with immunoSEQ multiplex PCR; TCRdb holds only in-frame clones, not every one. Of fewer than 150,000 clones listed, about nine tenths were seen once; the top ten hold about 9.9%. Source: peripheral blood, taken 28 days after the second AZD1222 dose. The receptors stem from an adult who received the AZD1222 COVID-19 vaccine.

The chain couples TRBV5-8 to TRBJ2-7; 14 bases line up with TRBD2. J gave up 6 bases and V 4 bases, and 6 bases lay outside the gene matches. In germline, CDR1 is SGHTS, CDR2 YDEGEE. This CDR3 is 15 amino acids long. CDR3 sequence: CASSPEGLAGVEQYF. The CDR3 DNA reads TGTGCCAGCAGCCCCGAGGGACTAGCGGGGGTCGAGCAGTACTTC.

The count of this clone is one. The gene calls are TRBV10-3 and TRBJ1-3; no clear D gene. The CDR3 is 14 residues long. Germline CDR1 ENHRY, CDR2 SYGVKD. Between the trimmed V and J ends, which lost 10 bases and 0 bases, there was a span of 13 bases. The CDR3 reads CATSDGDSGNTIYF. Written as DNA, the CDR3 is TGTGCCACCTCTGACGGGGACTCTGGAAACACCATATATTTT.

The chain uses TRBV30 and TRBJ1-5; D might be TRBD1 (5 bases). The CDR3 has 12 residues. In germline, CDR1 is GTSNPN, CDR2 SVGIG (reference sequence). V gave up 7 bases and J gave up 0 bases, with 7 bases separating them. CDR3 nucleotides: TGTGCCTATACAGGTAGCAATCAGCCCCAGCATTTT. Its translation is CAYTGSNQPQHF. The full variable domain, in which reference TRBV30 and TRBJ1-5 provide the parts outside the CDR3, is SQTIHQWPATLVQPVGSPLSLECTVEGTSNPNLYWYRQAAGRGLQLLFYSVGIGQISSEVPQNLSASRPQDRQFILSSKKLLLSDSGFYLCAYTGSNQPQHFGDGTRLSIL.

This sequence joins TRBV30 and TRBJ2-3; 7 bases map to TRBD2. Germline V gene lookup returns CDR1 GTSNPN and CDR2 SVGIG (reference sequence). The length of the CDR3 is 14 residues. V gave up 4 bases and J gave up 4 bases; unmatched junction bases: 8. As DNA, the CDR3 is TGTGCCTGGAAATCTCAGGCGGGAGCAGATACGCAGTATTTT. Translating gives CAWKSQAGADTQYF. Complete variable domain (other parts from reference TRBV30 and TRBJ2-3): SQTIHQWPATLVQPVGSPLSLECTVEGTSNPNLYWYRQAAGRGLQLLFYSVGIGQISSEVPQNLSASRPQDRQFILSSKKLLLSDSGFYLCAWKSQAGADTQYFGPGTRLTVL.

The rearrangement links TRBV7-9 to TRBJ1-1; D call uncertain. Germline V lookup: CDR1 SEHNR, CDR2 FQNEAQ (reference sequence). V lost 3 bases and J lost 4, with 12 bases in between. The CDR3 is made up of 14 amino acids. CDR3 sequence reads: CASSFSAGSTEAFF. CDR3 in DNA: TGTGCCAGCAGCTTCTCGGCGGGGAGCACTGAAGCTTTCTTT.

V usage is TRBV18 and J usage is TRBJ1-1; tentative D call: TRBD1 (6 bases). Germline V gene lookup returns CDR1 KGHSH and CDR2 LQKENI. CDR3 length equals 14 residues. V was clipped by 4 bases and J by 3 bases, with 12 bases between them. For the CDR3, the DNA is TGTGCCAGCTCACGTGGACAGCTTGACACTGAAGCTTTCTTT. Translating it yields CASSRGQLDTEAFF.

The V and J genes are TRBV6-5 and TRBJ1-5; 7 bases match TRBD1. Germline V lookup: CDR1 MNHEY, CDR2 SVGAGI. The CDR3 consists of 14 residues. Trimming removed 6 bases from V and 2 bases from J; junction bases left unmatched: 4. DNA of the CDR3: TGTGCCAGCAGCCGAGGACAGGGCAATCAGCCCCAGCATTTT. Translation gives CASSRGQGNQPQHF.

The chain couples TRBV5-4 to TRBJ1-1; the D is unclear. The CDR3 loop spans 13 amino acids. The V end lost 1 base, the J end lost 1 base, and 5 bases lay between the germline ends. Germline CDR1 reads SGHNT; CDR2 reads YYREEE (reference sequence). The CDR3 region is CASSLTGNTEAFF. The CDR3 nucleotides are TGTGCCAGCAGCTTGACCGGGAACACTGAAGCTTTCTTT.

This clone was detected only a few times. The genes are TRBV10-3 and TRBJ1-2, with a possible D match to TRBD1 (6 bases). This CDR3 is 13 amino acids long. CDR1 is ENHRY and CDR2 is SYGVKD in the germline V gene. Trimming removed 6 bases at V and 7 bases at J, with 15 bases between. The DNA for the CDR3 is TGTGCCATCAGCGAGGGGGGGGCTGGTGGCTACACCTTC. Translation: CAISEGGAGGYTF.

The CDR3 spells CASSLDSPDQQYF. Written as DNA, the CDR3 is TGTGCCAGCAGCTTGGACAGCCCAGACCAGCAGTACTTC. The V and J genes are TRBV11-3 and TRBJ2-7; TRBD1 might be the D (6 bases). Trimming left V 3 bases short and J 8 bases short, with 14 bases between. Germline V gene lookup returns CDR1 SGHNT and CDR2 YENEEA. This CDR3 has 13 amino acids.

The rearrangement links TRBV27 to TRBJ1-1, with D perhaps TRBD1 (6 bases). Germline assignment: CDR1 MNHEY and CDR2 SMNVEV (reference sequence). The CDR3 spans 14 residues. The V end was cut by 6 bases, the J end by 1 base, with 12 bases between. In DNA form, the CDR3 reads TGTGCCAGCAGCAGGGGACGGCCGAACACTGAAGCTTTCTTT. Protein sequence: CASSRGRPNTEAFF.

V usage is TRBV30 and J usage is TRBJ1-1, with unresolved D. Trimming removed 4 bases at V and 0 bases at J, with 9 bases between. This CDR3 is built from 13 residues. CDR1 is GTSNPN and CDR2 is SVGIG in the germline V gene (reference sequence). The CDR3 is CAWTGSVNTEAFF. The CDR3 region has the DNA TGTGCCTGGACGGGGTCGGTGAACACTGAAGCTTTCTTT.

The rearrangement uses TRBV6-5 and TRBJ1-6; D is unresolved. Germline CDR1 reads MNHEY; CDR2 reads SVGAGI. V lost 4 bases and J lost 4, with 5 bases in between. The CDR3 is made up of 13 amino acids. Here the CDR3 reads CASSWEYNSPLHF. CDR3 nucleotides: TGTGCCAGCAGTTGGGAGTATAATTCACCCCTCCACTTT.

This clone occurred a few times. The chain carries TRBV3-1 (or the pseudogene TRBV3-2) and TRBJ1-6; no firm D call. CDR3 length: 14 residues. V gave up 3 bases and J gave up 7 bases, with 10 bases separating them. The germline gives CDR1 LGHDT, CDR2 YNNKEL (reference sequence). This CDR3 reads CASSQSPVNSPLHF. The CDR3 DNA reads TGTGCCAGCAGCCAGTCCCCGGTCAATTCACCCCTCCACTTT.

This chain uses TRBV6-5 with TRBJ2-5, with unresolved D. V lost 3 bases and J 1 base, leaving 6 bases between the germline ends. Germline lookup yields CDR1 MNHEY and CDR2 SVGAGI. This CDR3 region has 13 residues. Here the CDR3 reads CASSYKGQETQYF. The CDR3 DNA follows: TGTGCCAGCAGTTATAAAGGCCAAGAGACCCAGTACTTC.

CDR3 amino acids: CASSEVQANYGYTF. DNA for the CDR3: TGTGCCAGCAGTGAAGTTCAAGCCAACTATGGCTACACCTTC. J is TRBJ1-2 and V is TRBV25-1; no reliable D call. The germline V and J ends were trimmed by 2 bases and 2 bases, with 9 bases remaining between them. Germline V CDR1 and CDR2: MGHDK, SYGVNS. The CDR3 has 14 amino acids.

This clone came up once. The J gene is TRBJ1-4, the V gene TRBV7-9; no firm D call. Deletions cut 1 base from V and 0 bases from J, with 12 bases between. The germline CDR1 and CDR2 sequences are SEHNR and FQNEAQ (reference sequence). The CDR3 has 17 amino acids. CDR3 sequence (DNA): TGTGCCAGCAGCTTAGTCTCCCACTCTGCAACTAATGAAAAACTGTTTTTT. Its protein is CASSLVSHSATNEKLFF.